The entry below gives a single T cell receptor (beta chain) sequence along with its context. This entry is derived from a study of T cell changes during pregnancy in multiple sclerosis. Libraries were prepared by immunoSEQ multiplex PCR; TCRdb keeps only in-frame clonotypes and omits some of them. The sample has fewer than 75,000 clones; 75% to 95% are singletons. The CDR3 has 13 amino acids. Germline assignment: CDR1 SGHTA and CDR2 FQGNSA. J gave up 5 bases and V 5 bases, and 4 bases lay outside the gene matches. This chain joins TRBV7-2 and TRBJ2-7; 9 bases line up with TRBD1. The input for sequencing was peripheral blood, taken in the first trimester of pregnancy. The sequence was collected from a female donor with multiple sclerosis, enrolled in a pregnancy study. The CDR3 DNA is TGTGCCAGCAGCCGGGACAGGGCCCACGAGCAGTACTTC. Translated: CASSRDRAHEQYF.